A single sample is the source of the 5 T cell receptor beta chains below, sequenced in a study of blood T cell repertoires in COVID-19. Libraries were prepared by immunoSEQ multiplex PCR; TCRdb keeps only in-frame clonotypes and omits some of them. The top ten hold over 3% of the sample, which has under 250,000 clones, approximately 92% seen once. Sample: PBMCs or T cells enriched from blood (not recorded which). Source of these receptors: a woman aged 18-29 years in a cohort exposed to, infected with or recovered from COVID-19 (not recorded which).

The chain carries TRBV30 and TRBJ2-3; D may be TRBD2 (5 bases). V was clipped by 0 bases and J by 2 bases, with 12 bases between them. This CDR3 contains 15 residues. CDR1 is GTSNPN, CDR2 SVGIG, per germline (reference sequence). This chain's CDR3 is CAWSVLERFTDTQYF. The CDR3 DNA follows: TGTGCCTGGAGTGTACTGGAGCGGTTCACAGATACGCAGTATTTT.

The chain is built from TRBV7-9 and TRBJ2-3; 7 positions agree with TRBD2. The CDR3 is 15 amino acids. Germline V gene sequence: CDR1 SEHNR, CDR2 FQNEAQ (reference sequence). With V trimmed by 2 bases and J by 1 base, 3 bases remained unmatched. CDR3 loop: CASSLRGDRTDTQYF. CDR3 bases: TGTGCCAGCAGCTTACGGGGGGATCGCACAGATACGCAGTATTTT.

This chain joins TRBV2 and TRBJ2-7; 8 bases align to TRBD1. Germline CDR1 is SNHLY and CDR2 is FYNNEI. The CDR3 consists of 15 residues. The ends lost 1 base at V and 2 bases at J; junction bases unmatched: 4. CDR3: CASSEGTGYPYEQYF. The CDR3 coding sequence is TGTGCCAGCAGTGAAGGGACAGGGTATCCCTACGAGCAGTACTTC.

This sequence joins TRBV27 and TRBJ2-1, with D possibly TRBD1 on 6 matching bases. This CDR3 spans 14 amino acids. Trimming shortened V by 3 bases and J by 4 bases, and 10 bases separated the two germline ends. Germline CDR1 reads MNHEY; CDR2 reads SMNVEV (reference sequence). This chain's CDR3 is CASSLDRTYNEQFF. The DNA for the CDR3 is TGTGCCAGCAGTTTGGACAGAACGTACAATGAGCAGTTCTTC.

The J gene is TRBJ2-1, the V gene TRBV19; TRBD1 aligns across 9 bases. The CDR3 runs to 14 residues. Trimming took 3 bases from V and 5 from J; bases not matched to a gene: 2. Germline values: CDR1 LNHDA, CDR2 SQIVND (reference sequence). The CDR3 spells CASSMGTGNNEQFF. The CDR3 DNA reads as TGTGCCAGTAGTATGGGGACAGGGAACAATGAGCAGTTCTTC.